The rows below give T cell receptor beta chains drawn from one sample of a study of T-cell memory formation after mild COVID-19. TCRdb used MiXCR to reprocess the 5' RACE reads, holding one entry per CDR3 protein. The sample shows approximately 290,000 distinct CDR3 sequences, roughly 15% of them seen only once. The sequenced sample consisted of PBMCs or a T cell subset sorted from them (not recorded which). These receptors were taken from a man aged 18 to 35 who had mild COVID-19 (a few samples of this study predate the infection). Cell type and time point are not known. Both conserved end residues are part of each CDR3. D genes are given only for firm matches. Where a row states a size, it is once, few, many or the class of an expanded clone; other rows omit it.

V	D	size	J	DNA	CDR3
TRBV20-1	.	.	TRBJ1-2	TGCAGTGCCAAGACAGCTAACTATGGCTACACCTTC	CSAKTANYGYTF
TRBV5-6	.	many	TRBJ2-5	TGTGCCAGCAGCTTGTTACTCGAAGAGACCCAGTACTTC	CASSLLLEETQYF
TRBV30	TRBD2	.	TRBJ2-1	TGTGCCTGGAGGACGAGGCGGGAGGGAAGGTATGAGCAGTTCTTC	CAWRTRREGRYEQFF
TRBV2	.	few	TRBJ1-1	TGTGCCAGCAGTGAAGTGAGGGGCTCGGGGACTGAAGCTTTCTTT	CASSEVRGSGTEAFF
TRBV11-2	TRBD2	.	TRBJ2-3	TGTGCCAGCAGCGCCGGGACTAGCGGCTCAGATACGCAGTATTTT	CASSAGTSGSDTQYF
TRBV20-1	TRBD2	.	TRBJ2-1	TGCAGTGCTCATCCCGGGACTAGCGGCTACAATGAGCAGTTCTTC	CSAHPGTSGYNEQFF
TRBV12-5	TRBD2	few	TRBJ2-3	TGTGCTAGTGGTCTGGGACTAGCGGGCACAGATACGCAGTATTTT	CASGLGLAGTDTQYF
TRBV7-9	TRBD1	many	TRBJ1-1	TGTGCCAGCAGCTCACAGGGGCAAAAGGAAGAAGCTTTCTTT	CASSSQGQKEEAFF
TRBV18	.	many	TRBJ2-1	TGTGCCAGCTCACCACAGGCCTCCTACAATGAGCAGTTCTTC	CASSPQASYNEQFF
TRBV7-3	TRBD2	few	TRBJ2-3	TGTGCCAGCAGCCTAACTAGCGGGGGTCCCACGCAGTATTTT	CASSLTSGGPTQYF
TRBV5-1	TRBD2	.	TRBJ2-3	TGCGCCAGCAGCTTAGGACTAGCGGGGCCAGATACGCAGTATTTT	CASSLGLAGPDTQYF
TRBV7-2	.	few	TRBJ1-2	TGTGACAGCAGCTTAACGTACGGGACCGAGTATGGCTACACCTTC	CDSSLTYGTEYGYTF
TRBV25-1	TRBD1	.	TRBJ2-3	TGTGCCAGCAGTGGGACCGGGACAGGGATAACTTGGGCGCAGTATTTT	CASSGTGTGITWAQYF
TRBV6-5	TRBD1	many	TRBJ2-7	TGTGCCAGCAGTTTAAAACCGGGACAGGGGGGGGAGCAGTACTTC	CASSLKPGQGGEQYF
TRBV6-5	TRBD2	few	TRBJ2-7	TGTGCCAGCCGACCGCTAGCGGCGGCCATCTACGAGCAGTACTTC	CASRPLAAAIYEQYF
TRBV2	.	few	TRBJ2-3	TGTGCCAGCAACATAGCGGCTAGCACAGATACGCAGTATTTT	CASNIAASTDTQYF
TRBV7-9	.	few	TRBJ2-1	TGTGCCAGCAGCGAGAGCGTGGTCGAGCAGTTCTTC	CASSESVVEQFF
TRBV6-5	.	many	TRBJ2-5	TGTGCCAGCAGTTCCCAATGGTCTTCGGCGGAGACCCAGTACTTC	CASSSQWSSAETQYF
TRBV5-6	.	many	TRBJ2-3	TGTGCCAGCAGCTTGGTGGCGGGAGATACGCAGTATTTT	CASSLVAGDTQYF
TRBV9	.	.	TRBJ1-1	TGTGCCAGCAGCGTAGCTGAGGAAACTGAAGCTTTCTTT	CASSVAEETEAFF
TRBV11-1	.	.	TRBJ2-2	TGTGCCAGCAGCGCGAGCAGGATGGGTCGAAACACCGGGGAGCTGTTTTTT	CASSASRMGRNTGELFF
TRBV20-1	.	few	TRBJ2-7	TGCAGTGCTCGGAAGGTCGAGCAGTACTTC	CSARKVEQYF
TRBV29-1	TRBD1	many	TRBJ2-3	TGCAGCGTTGAAGTATGGGACAGGACAGGTACAGATACGCAGTATTTT	CSVEVWDRTGTDTQYF
TRBV5-1	.	many	TRBJ1-1	TGCGCCAGCAGCATGGACGGACCGGGACGTAAAGATGGGAACACTGAAGCTTTCTTT	CASSMDGPGRKDGNTEAFF
TRBV6-1	.	.	TRBJ1-4	TGTGCCAGCAGTGACAGGGGAACTAATGAAAAACTGTTTTTT	CASSDRGTNEKLFF
TRBV6-5	TRBD1	.	TRBJ1-2	TGTGCCAGCAGCAAACAGGCCCACAGGGGCTCGAACTATGGCTACACCTTC	CASSKQAHRGSNYGYTF
TRBV7-2	TRBD1	many	TRBJ1-1	TGTGCCAGCAGCTTCGTGACAGGGGGTTCAGCTTTCTTT	CASSFVTGGSAFF
TRBV5-6	.	few	TRBJ1-2	TGTGCCAGCAGCCCAGTCCGGACCTATGGCTACACCTTC	CASSPVRTYGYTF
TRBV29-1	TRBD1	many	TRBJ1-2	TGCAGCGTTGAAGGGCCAGGGGGAGCCTACACCTTC	CSVEGPGGAYTF
TRBV4-2	TRBD1	.	TRBJ2-5	TGTGCCAGCAGCCCCGGGGAACAGGGGGCGAAAGAGACCCAGTACTTC	CASSPGEQGAKETQYF
TRBV7-8	TRBD2	.	TRBJ2-2	TGTGCCAGCAGCTCCCTCGGCCGGGCTAGCGGGTTTTCCACCGGGGAGCTGTTTTTT	CASSSLGRASGFSTGELFF
TRBV4-1	TRBD2	few	TRBJ2-2	TGCGCCAGCAGCCAAGACGGGGGGGCGAACACCGGGGAGCTGTTTTTT	CASSQDGGANTGELFF
TRBV4-1	.	.	TRBJ2-1	TGCGCCAGCAGCCAAGCCGGGACACACCACAATGGGCAGTTCTTC	CASSQAGTHHNGQFF
TRBV4-3	.	few	TRBJ2-2	TGCGCCAGCAGCCAAGATTCGGGCTCCGGGGAGCTGTTTTTT	CASSQDSGSGELFF
TRBV14	TRBD1	.	TRBJ2-5	TGTGCCAGCAGCCAAGTCCCAGGGGGTATGGGGACCCAGTACTTC	CASSQVPGGMGTQYF
TRBV7-8	TRBD2	few	TRBJ2-1	TGTGCCAGCAGCTTCTGGACTAGTGAGCAGTTCTTC	CASSFWTSEQFF
TRBV5-1	.	many	TRBJ1-2	TGCGCCAGCAGCTTGGGAGGACAGCCAGGCTACACCTTC	CASSLGGQPGYTF